A single sample is the source of the 27 T cell receptor beta chains below, sequenced in a study of T cells in Graves' hyperthyroidism and ophthalmopathy. The TCR beta CDR3 regions underwent amplification using RNA transcripts as the source. The HTBI primer set drove a first-round RT-PCR of the TCR CDR3. TCRdb re-derived calls from the multiplex PCR reads in MiXCR, one entry per CDR3 protein. The sample carries around 700,000 distinct CDR3 sequences, around a sixth recorded once. What was sequenced was blood. These receptors were collected from a woman aged 50 to 60 with Graves' hyperthyroidism that later progressed to Graves' ophthalmopathy.

This clonotype was detected ten times or more. The chain is built from TRBV20-1 and TRBJ2-5; no clear D. Germline-derived CDR1 and CDR2 are DFQATT and SNEGSKA (reference sequence). The CDR3 extends over 12 amino acids. With 4 bases removed from V and 2 bases from J, the gap between germline ends came to 8 bases. In DNA, the CDR3 is TGCAGTGCTATATATGGTCAAGAGACCCAGTACTTC. Its protein product is CSAIYGQETQYF.

This clonotype was seen repeatedly, ten times or more. J is TRBJ1-4 and V is TRBV3-1; no definite D call. This CDR3 contains 17 residues. Germline CDR1 and CDR2: LGHDT and YNNKEL (reference sequence). Trimming removed 3 bases at V and 0 bases at J, with 14 bases between. DNA of the CDR3: TGTGCCAGCAGCCATCTAGGACGAGGGACAACTAATGAAAAACTGTTTTTT. Residues: CASSHLGRGTTNEKLFF. Drawing the rest from reference TRBV3-1 and TRBJ1-4, the complete variable domain is DTAVSQTPKYLVTQMGNDKSIKCEQNLGHDTMYWYKQDSKKFLKIMFSYNNKELIINETVPNRFSPKSPDKAHLNLHINSLELGDSAVYFCASSHLGRGTTNEKLFFGSGTQLSVL.

This clonotype was seen a few times. This rearrangement joins TRBV4-1 to TRBJ1-5; 8 positions agree with TRBD1. Germline V gene data show CDR1 as MGHRA and CDR2 as YSYEKL. The CDR3 sequence is 16 residues long. After removal of 1 base from V and 4 bases from J, the junction contained 6 bases not matched to a gene. As DNA, the CDR3 is TGCGCCAGCAGCCAAGCAGGGGGCATATCAAATCAGCCCCAGCATTTT. As protein: CASSQAGGISNQPQHF.

The rearrangement joins TRBV20-1 to TRBJ1-5; TRBD1 might be the D (6 bases). V shed 0 bases and J shed 10 bases, with 19 bases lying between them. CDR3 length equals 15 residues. Looked up from germline, CDR1 is DFQATT and CDR2 is SNEGSKA (reference sequence). The DNA of the CDR3 is TGCAGTGCTAGAGAGGGAGGTCAGGGGAAGTTCCCCCAGCATTTT. Translation gives CSAREGGQGKFPQHF.

This clonotype was recorded at least ten times. This rearrangement joins TRBV20-1 to TRBJ2-1; D not certain. V shed 6 bases and J shed 9 bases, with 9 bases lying between them. The CDR3 has 10 amino acids. Germline V gene data show CDR1 as DFQATT and CDR2 as SNEGSKA (reference sequence). DNA for the CDR3: TGCAGTGCAACAGACGGTGAGCAGTTCTTC. Protein sequence: CSATDGEQFF.

This clonotype was detected a few times. V gene TRBV30 combines with J gene TRBJ2-7; TRBD1 agrees at 9 bases. The CDR3 spans 13 residues. CDR1 is GTSNPN, CDR2 SVGIG, per germline (reference sequence). V gave up 3 bases and J gave up 9 bases; unmatched junction bases: 9. CDR3 DNA: TGTGCCTGGAGAGGGACAGGGTATGGGGTGCAGTACTTC. Amino acid sequence: CAWRGTGYGVQYF.

This rearrangement joins TRBV6-9 to TRBJ1-5; D perhaps matches TRBD1 (6 bases). CDR1 and CDR2 (germline): MNHGY, SVAAGI. With 1 base removed from V and 6 bases from J, the gap between germline ends came to 13 bases. The CDR3 covers 15 residues. CDR3 in DNA: TGTGCCAGCAGTTATTTAGGGACATTCATTCAGCCCCAGCATTTT. Protein product: CASSYLGTFIQPQHF.

The chain joins TRBV4-3 to TRBJ2-1; D is uncertain. The CDR3 contains 15 residues. The V gene's germline CDR1 is LGHNA and CDR2 YSLEER. V was shortened by 0 bases and J by 2 bases, with 8 bases between the two germline ends. The CDR3 sequence: CASSQDVSTYNEQFF. The CDR3 DNA sequence: TGCGCCAGCAGCCAAGATGTCTCGACCTACAATGAGCAGTTCTTC.

This chain uses TRBV11-2 with TRBJ1-3; 7 bases agree with TRBD1. Unmatched junction bases numbered 7, after V lost 5 bases and J lost 3 bases. The CDR3 is 15 amino acids. Germline V lookup: CDR1 SGHAT, CDR2 FQNNGV. Here the CDR3 DNA reads TGTGCCAGCAGCCTACAGGGGTTGGGTGGAAACACCATATATTTT. It encodes CASSLQGLGGNTIYF.

This clonotype was observed a handful of times. This CDR3 reads CASSQLANTGELFF. CDR3 nucleotides: TGTGCCAGCAGCCAGCTTGCGAACACCGGGGAGCTGTTTTTT. The chain uses TRBV3-1 and TRBJ2-2; no reliable D call. The CDR3 totals 14 residues. Germline CDR1 reads LGHDT; CDR2 reads YNNKEL (reference sequence). The V and J ends lost 3 bases and 0 bases respectively, with 5 bases between them.

The chain combines TRBV10-3 with TRBJ2-3; a possible D gene is TRBD2 (6 bases). V lost 7 bases and J 1 base, leaving 18 bases between the germline ends. The CDR3 sequence is 16 residues long. Germline CDR1 ENHRY, CDR2 SYGVKD. Here the CDR3 DNA reads TGTGCCATCACAACGCCCGGGACTTCGGGCACAGATACGCAGTATTTT. This codes for CAITTPGTSGTDTQYF.

Regarding this clonotype: Just one base apart from a much larger clone, this may be a read error. The rearrangement links TRBV7-3 to TRBJ2-1; 10 bases are shared with TRBD2. CDR1 is SGHTA and CDR2 is FQGTGA in the germline V gene. V lost 4 bases, J lost 6 bases, and 12 bases stayed unmatched. This CDR3 is 17 amino acids long. CDR3 sequence reads: CASSSTRASGRPNEQFF. The CDR3 bases are TGTGCCAGCAGCTCAACCCGTGCTAGCGGGAGACCCAATGAGCAGTTCTTC.

The chain carries TRBV7-8 and TRBJ2-1, with 11 bases fitting TRBD2. Per the germline V gene, CDR1 is SGHVS and CDR2 is FQNEAQ. The CDR3 covers 16 residues. Germline trimming cut 3 bases from V and 3 bases from J; bases unmatched to any gene: 4. CDR3 amino acids: CASSFGTSGVYNEQFF. CDR3 in DNA: TGTGCCAGCAGCTTCGGGACTAGCGGAGTCTACAATGAGCAGTTCTTC.

This clonotype was recorded at least ten times. The rearrangement uses TRBV3-1 and TRBJ1-1; tentatively, D is TRBD1 (6 bases). Germline V gene data show CDR1 as LGHDT and CDR2 as YNNKEL (reference sequence). Trimming shortened V by 3 bases and J by 1 base, and 9 bases separated the two germline ends. This CDR3 comprises 14 residues. The CDR3: CASSHGTPNTEAFF. CDR3 coding DNA: TGTGCCAGCAGCCACGGGACACCGAACACTGAAGCTTTCTTT.

This clonotype was counted at least ten times. The chain uses TRBV5-1 and TRBJ1-4; D ambiguous. Per germline, CDR1 SGHRS and CDR2 YFSETQ. CDR3 length: 15 residues. Between the trimmed V and J ends, which lost 6 bases and 0 bases, there was a span of 12 bases. The CDR3 region is CASTFSPATNEKLFF. CDR3 DNA: TGCGCCAGCACCTTCTCACCTGCAACTAATGAAAAACTGTTTTTT.

The genes are TRBV6-1 and TRBJ2-5; D gene ambiguous. With 6 bases removed from V and 1 base from J, the gap between germline ends came to 9 bases. Germline V lookup: CDR1 MNHNS, CDR2 SASEGT. The CDR3 covers 13 residues. In DNA, the CDR3 is TGTGCCAGCAGAGTTCCCGGCCAAGAGACCCAGTACTTC. Its protein product is CASRVPGQETQYF.

The sample holds many counts of this clonotype. The V call is TRBV6-2 or TRBV6-3, the J call TRBJ2-7, with 9 bases lining up with TRBD1. The germline V gene has CDR1 MNHEY and CDR2 SVGEGT. Trimming at V came to 2 bases and at J to 2 bases, leaving 4 bases not matched to a gene. This CDR3 is built from 15 residues. The CDR3 DNA reads TGTGCCAGCAGTTACGAAGGACAGGGGCCCTACGAGCAGTACTTC. Encoded protein: CASSYEGQGPYEQYF.

The chain carries TRBV4-1 and TRBJ1-1; possibly TRBD1 for D (6 bases). V was cut by 0 bases and J by 4 bases, with 12 bases left in between. The germline gives CDR1 MGHRA, CDR2 YSYEKL. The CDR3 totals 15 residues. The CDR3: CASSQEAGAVTEAFF. The CDR3 nucleotides are TGCGCCAGCAGCCAAGAGGCAGGGGCGGTCACTGAAGCTTTCTTT.

Only a few counts were recorded for this clonotype. The chain employs TRBV5-5 and TRBJ1-5; tentatively, D is TRBD1 (5 bases). Germline values: CDR1 SGHKS, CDR2 YYEKEE (reference sequence). The CDR3 runs to 15 residues. V lost 0 bases and J 2 bases, leaving 9 bases between the germline ends. For the CDR3, the DNA is TGTGCCAGCAGCTTGGTTTGGGGGGGCAATCAGCCCCAGCATTTT. It yields the protein CASSLVWGGNQPQHF.

The sample holds many counts of this clonotype. The V and J genes are TRBV20-1 and TRBJ1-6; unclear D gene. Germline V CDR1 and CDR2: DFQATT, SNEGSKA (reference sequence). Trimming removed 1 base at V and 8 bases at J, with 15 bases between. CDR3 length equals 15 residues. CDR3 DNA: TGCAGTGCTAGAGGCGGGCAAGACCCCTATTCACCCCTCCACTTT. Protein: CSARGGQDPYSPLHF.

The rearrangement joins TRBV9 to TRBJ1-4, with unresolved D. Germline lookup yields CDR1 SGDLS and CDR2 YYNGEE. This CDR3 has 14 amino acids. With 1 base removed from V and 6 bases from J, the gap between germline ends came to 10 bases. CDR3 coding DNA: TGTGCCAGCAGCGTAAGGCAGCTCGATGAAAAACTGTTTTTT. This sequence encodes CASSVRQLDEKLFF.

V is TRBV6-2 or TRBV6-3 and J is TRBJ1-1; no clear D gene. V lost 6 bases, J lost 1 base, and 9 bases lay in between. Looked up from germline, CDR1 is MNHEY and CDR2 is SVGEGT. The CDR3 consists of 13 residues. CDR3 in amino acids: CASRTARNTEAFF. Here the CDR3 DNA reads TGTGCCAGCAGAACCGCAAGGAACACTGAAGCTTTCTTT.

A few counts support this clonotype. V is TRBV4-1 and J is TRBJ1-1; D call uncertain. This CDR3 contains 18 residues. Between the trimmed V and J ends, which lost 0 bases and 2 bases, there was a span of 19 bases. Germline V gives CDR1 MGHRA, CDR2 YSYEKL. The CDR3 nucleotides read TGCGCCAGCAGCCAAGAAAGACAAGTCCTCTTGGGAAACACTGAAGCTTTCTTT. Translation gives CASSQERQVLLGNTEAFF.

This clonotype was detected ten times or more. The chain couples TRBV3-1 to TRBJ1-1; a possible D gene is TRBD1 (5 bases). The CDR3 runs to 14 residues. Germline values: CDR1 LGHDT, CDR2 YNNKEL (reference sequence). Trimming left V 1 base short and J 5 bases short, with 11 bases between. The DNA of the CDR3 is TGTGCCAGCAGCCAAGGGGTTCCAGGGACTGAAGCTTTCTTT. Amino acid sequence: CASSQGVPGTEAFF.

Ten or more counts support this clonotype. The chain has TRBV3-1 and TRBJ1-5, with D perhaps TRBD1 (5 bases). Deletions cut 5 bases from V and 3 bases from J, with 11 bases between. The CDR3 runs 14 residues. The germline V gene has CDR1 LGHDT and CDR2 YNNKEL (reference sequence). The CDR3 region has the DNA TGTGCCAGCAGCTACAGGACGGACAATCAGCCCCAGCATTTT. Protein sequence: CASSYRTDNQPQHF.

This clonotype was found many times. The chain joins TRBV27 to TRBJ1-1; D not resolved. Germline V gene sequence: CDR1 MNHEY, CDR2 SMNVEV (reference sequence). The CDR3 spans 14 residues. The V end lost 6 bases, the J end lost 7 bases, and 18 bases lay between the germline ends. DNA of the CDR3: TGTGCCAGCAGCCGAAACGGCCTACAGCGTGAAGCTTTCTTT. It translates to CASSRNGLQREAFF.

The chain uses TRBV7-9 and TRBJ2-5, with a weak D call TRBD1 (5 bases). Germline-derived CDR1 and CDR2 are SEHNR and FQNEAQ (reference sequence). V lost 5 bases, J lost 0 bases, and 13 bases lay in between. The CDR3 extends over 15 amino acids. The CDR3: CASSLSAGYQETQYF. As DNA, the CDR3 is TGTGCCAGCAGCCTGAGTGCAGGGTACCAAGAGACCCAGTACTTC.